This paragraph covers one T cell receptor beta chain sequence. Its antigen is not known. The PCR contained 60 Vbeta and 13 Jbeta primers. Assay: immunoSEQ multiplex PCR; the TCRdb copy retains only in-frame clones and omits some. This sample has approximately 100,000 clones, with 60% to 85% found just once. This record comes from a study of cytomegalovirus exposure and HLA in healthy donors. Trimming cost V 5 bases and J 2 bases; bases outside gene matches: 5. The germline V gene encodes CDR1 SEHNR and CDR2 FQNEAQ (reference sequence). This CDR3 has 15 amino acids. Notes on the study in general: With later analysis, a missense DCLRE1C variant became linked to TCR beta V- and J-gene trimming. Being indistinguishable, some V segments were excluded, TRBV6-2 and TRBV6-3 among them. Analysis performed later showed TCR beta chains linked to HLA being more clonally expanded than equally common others.

This TCR derives from a man aged 50 to 59 in good health and CMV-seronegative. Sequencing was done on a sample of PBMCs. The J gene is TRBJ1-4, the V gene TRBV7-9; 7 nucleotides align to TRBD1. CDR3 DNA sequence: TGTGCCAGCAGCGCCGACAGGGCCACTAATGAAAAACTGTTTTTT. Amino acid sequence: CASSADRATNEKLFF.